This TCR beta chain derives from a study of T cell responses to AZD1222 COVID-19 vaccine. Findings and limits, study-wide: Of the AZD1222 recipients, only 5 to 7 were seropositive at baseline. The span of vaccine-associated CD4 TCRs extended across spike, with dominance at 160-218 and 743-854. After two AZD1222 doses, spike-specific TCR breadth and depth rose versus day 0.

Data came from immunoSEQ multiplex PCR; TCRdb stores just in-frame clones and leaves some out. This sample has more than 95,000 clones, with 89% found just once. About this clone: What it binds is not known.

The sequence was obtained from an adult in good health. Sequencing was performed on peripheral blood, taken on day 0 of AZD1222 vaccination.

Here the CDR3 reads CAGGLGSNNEQFF. DNA of the CDR3: TGTGCCGGGGGACTAGGGAGCAACAATGAGCAGTTCTTC. This sequence joins TRBV12-3 or TRBV12-4 and TRBJ2-1; TRBD2 matches at 8 bases. Trimming at V came to 11 bases and at J to 5 bases, leaving 8 bases not matched to a gene. CDR3 length: 13 residues.